Listed here are 17 T cell receptor beta chains from one sample, sequenced in a study of T cells after yellow fever vaccination. TCRdb re-called the 5' RACE reads through MiXCR, storing one row per CDR3 protein. The sample yields around 140,000 distinct CDR3 sequences, around 7.7% seen once. The sequencing here drew on CD4+ T cells sorted from PBMCs, taken 5 days after the yellow fever booster vaccination. These receptors were collected from a man aged 30 to 39 who received the YFV17D yellow fever vaccine.

In this sample, this clonotype turned up many times. V gene TRBV10-3 combines with J gene TRBJ2-3, with TRBD2 matching 11 bases. This CDR3 contains 16 residues. Looked up from germline, CDR1 is ENHRY and CDR2 is SYGVKD. V gave up 6 bases and J gave up 1 base; unmatched junction bases: 6. The CDR3 spells CAISWISGRGTDTQYF. The DNA for the CDR3 is TGTGCCATCAGCTGGATTAGCGGGAGGGGCACAGATACGCAGTATTTT.

A remark on this clonotype: A much larger clone is a single base away; this may be a read error. The V and J genes are TRBV6-5 and TRBJ1-1; possible D gene TRBD1, 5 bases. CDR3 length: 15 amino acids. Germline V gene lookup returns CDR1 MNHEY and CDR2 SVGAGI. The CDR3 protein is CVSSYGRTGGTEAFF. CDR3 sequence (DNA): TGTGTCAGCAGTTACGGTAGGACGGGGGGGACTGAAGCTTTCTTT.

This clonotype has just a few counts. This chain joins TRBV5-8 and TRBJ2-3; unclear D gene. The V end was cut by 0 bases, the J end by 2 bases, with 7 bases between. The germline V gene has CDR1 SGHTS and CDR2 YDEGEE. The CDR3 sequence is 14 residues long. CDR3 protein: CASSLARITDTQYF. In DNA form, the CDR3 reads TGTGCCAGCAGCTTGGCCAGAATCACAGATACGCAGTATTTT.

This clonotype was observed a handful of times. CDR3 sequence: CATGPSRGKNLYNEQFF. The CDR3, as DNA: TGTGCCACCGGCCCGTCCAGGGGAAAAAATCTCTACAATGAGCAGTTCTTC. The genes are TRBV24-1 and TRBJ2-1, with a possible D match to TRBD1 (6 bases). The CDR3 is 17 amino acids. Trimming took 9 bases from V and 3 from J, leaving 23 bases between them. Germline V gene sequence: CDR1 KGHDR, CDR2 SFDVKD.

This clonotype was observed many times. The chain combines TRBV20-1 with TRBJ2-3; 7 bases agree with TRBD1. From germline, CDR1 is DFQATT and CDR2 SNEGSKA (reference sequence). V shed 5 bases, J shed 3 bases, and the junction held 2 bases outside the gene matches. This CDR3 has 12 amino acids. CDR3 sequence reads: CSAGDRTDTQYF. The CDR3 coding sequence is TGCAGTGCTGGGGACAGAACAGATACGCAGTATTTT.

The chain links TRBV7-9 to TRBJ2-5; perhaps TRBD1 as D (6 bases). From germline, CDR1 is SEHNR and CDR2 FQNEAQ (reference sequence). CDR3 length equals 15 residues. V was trimmed by 5 bases and J by 3 bases, leaving 16 bases between them. The CDR3 coding sequence is TGTGCCAGCAGCCACCTGGCAGGGGTGGAAGAGACCCAGTACTTC. Amino acid sequence: CASSHLAGVEETQYF.

This clonotype was observed a single time. This chain joins TRBV20-1 and TRBJ2-7; 8 bases align to TRBD1. V dropped 5 bases and J dropped 7; count of bases not matched to a gene: 13. CDR1 and CDR2 (germline): DFQATT, SNEGSKA (reference sequence). CDR3 length equals 14 residues. In nucleotides, the CDR3 is TGCAGTGCTCCAGGACAGGGCTCCGGTTGGGAGCAGTACTTC. Its protein product is CSAPGQGSGWEQYF.

This clonotype was counted many times. The chain is built from TRBV10-3 and TRBJ2-7, with a possible D match to TRBD2 (6 bases). This CDR3 spans 12 amino acids. The germline CDR1 and CDR2 sequences are ENHRY and SYGVKD. V was pared by 8 bases and J by 6 bases, with 14 bases between. As DNA, the CDR3 is TGTGCCATCGCGGGGAGCGGAGGCGAGCAGTACTTC. Translated: CAIAGSGGEQYF.

CDR3 sequence (DNA): TGTGCCGACACCCCGGGCTTTGCGAACACTGAAGCTTTCTTT. Translating it yields CADTPGFANTEAFF. V and J are TRBV7-2 and TRBJ1-1; D is undetermined. The CDR3 loop spans 14 amino acids. The ends were cut back, 11 bases at V and 1 base at J, with 17 bases in the middle. Germline CDR1 is SGHTA and CDR2 is FQGNSA.

The chain employs TRBV20-1 and TRBJ1-5; TRBD1 might be the D (6 bases). The germline CDR1 and CDR2 sequences are DFQATT and SNEGSKA (reference sequence). Trimming shortened V by 4 bases and J by 4 bases, and 17 bases separated the two germline ends. The CDR3 is 15 amino acids. The chain's CDR3 is CSATLEGGPNQPQHF. CDR3 bases: TGCAGTGCTACCCTCGAGGGGGGACCAAATCAGCCCCAGCATTTT.

This clonotype was picked up a small number of times. The chain links TRBV12-3 or TRBV12-4 to TRBJ2-7, with 9 nucleotides matching TRBD2. The CDR3 consists of 14 residues. J gave up 8 bases and V 4 bases, and 9 bases lay outside the gene matches. The DNA for the CDR3 is TGTGCCAGCAGTTCCCCGGGACTAGCTACCAAGCAGTACTTC. Protein product: CASSSPGLATKQYF.

There are many counts of this clonotype. The V call is TRBV5-1, the J call TRBJ2-1; maybe TRBD2 (6 bases). Germline V gene sequence: CDR1 SGHRS, CDR2 YFSETQ. The CDR3 has 15 residues. Trimming pared 5 bases from V and 3 bases from J, leaving 15 bases between. In DNA, the CDR3 is TGCGCCAGCAGTCCGGGGGAGCTCGGCTACAATGAGCAGTTCTTC. As protein: CASSPGELGYNEQFF. Supplemented by reference TRBV5-1 and TRBJ2-1, the full variable domain reads KAGVTQTPRYLIKTRGQQVTLSCSPISGHRSVSWYQQTPGQGLQFLFEYFSETQRNKGNFPGRFSGRQFSNSRSEMNVSTLELGDSALYLCASSPGELGYNEQFFGPGTRLTVL.

This chain connects TRBV18 to TRBJ1-3, with unresolved D. This CDR3 region has 12 residues. Germline CDR1 and CDR2: KGHSH and LQKENI. V was cut by 3 bases and J by 2 bases, with 2 bases left in between. This CDR3 reads CASSPPGNTIYF. The CDR3 DNA sequence: TGTGCCAGCTCACCCCCTGGAAACACCATATATTTT.

The CDR3 DNA reads TGTGCCATCGGTTCTGGGGACAGCCTGACAGATACGCAGTATTTT. This codes for CAIGSGDSLTDTQYF. V gene TRBV4-2 combines with J gene TRBJ2-3, with 7 nucleotides matching TRBD1. J was trimmed by 3 bases and V by 10 bases; bases with no gene match: 13. Germline CDR1 is LGHNA and CDR2 is YNFKEQ. The CDR3 totals 15 residues.

The table lists this clonotype with many counts. V usage is TRBV7-9 and J usage is TRBJ1-1; tentatively, D is TRBD1 (5 bases). Trimming took off 2 bases at V and 6 bases at J, with 19 bases between the two ends. The CDR3 runs 16 residues. Germline V gene lookup returns CDR1 SEHNR and CDR2 FQNEAQ (reference sequence). The CDR3 loop reads CASSLTWSGIKAEAFF. Here the CDR3 DNA reads TGTGCCAGCAGCTTAACCTGGTCAGGGATTAAGGCTGAAGCTTTCTTT.

This clonotype was picked up many times. The chain employs TRBV12-3 or TRBV12-4 and TRBJ2-3; no reliable D call. The CDR3 is 14 residues long. With 9 bases removed from V and 0 bases from J, the gap between germline ends came to 13 bases. Written as DNA, the CDR3 is TGTGCCAGTCTTCTCTCTCTAAGCACAGATACGCAGTATTTT. It yields the protein CASLLSLSTDTQYF.

In this sample, this clonotype turned up many times. The genes are TRBV19 and TRBJ2-1, with 8 bases identical to TRBD2. After removal of 0 bases from V and 12 bases from J, the junction contained 7 bases not matched to a gene. CDR1 and CDR2 from the germline V gene are LNHDA and SQIVND (reference sequence). The CDR3 has 14 amino acids. Here the CDR3 DNA reads TGTGCCAGTAGTATAGATCTTACTAGCGGCGCGCAGTTCTTC. Translated, it gives CASSIDLTSGAQFF. Complete variable domain (other parts from reference TRBV19 and TRBJ2-1): DGGITQSPKYLFRKEGQNVTLSCEQNLNHDAMYWYRQDPGQGLRLIYYSQIVNDFQKGDIAEGYSVSREKKESFPLTVTSAQKNPTAFYLCASSIDLTSGAQFFGPGTRLTVL.